Presented here are 4 T cell receptor beta chains from one specimen sequenced in a study of siplizumab effects on memory and regulatory T cells. Using immunoSEQ multiplex PCR, the repertoire was profiled, and TCRdb retains in-frame clones only, with some absent. The table has about 64,000 clones, about 96% seen once. The specimen was naive CD8+ T cells sorted from blood. These receptor sequences come from a human donor in good health.

The rearrangement links TRBV7-9 to TRBJ2-7; 8 bases fit TRBD1. Germline V gene sequence: CDR1 SEHNR, CDR2 FQNEAQ (reference sequence). CDR3 size: 16 residues. J lost 4 bases, V lost 2 bases, and 10 bases had no gene match. The CDR3 nucleotides read TGTGCCAGCAGCTTAACCTTCGGGACAGGTAATTACGAGCAGTACTTC. This codes for CASSLTFGTGNYEQYF.

CDR3 in amino acids: CASSLQGNEQYF. Written as DNA, the CDR3 is TGCGCCAGCAGCCTACAGGGGAACGAGCAGTACTTC. The V and J genes are TRBV5-1 and TRBJ2-7, with TRBD1 matching over 7 bases. This CDR3 contains 12 residues. Germline V gene lookup returns CDR1 SGHRS and CDR2 YFSETQ. The trim removed 4 bases at V and 5 bases at J, leaving 3 bases unmatched.

The chain joins TRBV19 to TRBJ1-1; a weak D match, TRBD1 (5 bases). The CDR3 totals 15 residues. Germline CDR1 reads LNHDA; CDR2 reads SQIVND (reference sequence). The V gene lost 9 bases and the J gene lost 6 bases, with 23 bases spanning the gap. Written as DNA, the CDR3 is TGTGCCAGCGCTACTAGAGGCACACAGGACGCTGAAGCTTTCTTT. As protein: CASATRGTQDAEAFF. Complete variable domain (other parts from reference TRBV19 and TRBJ1-1): DGGITQSPKYLFRKEGQNVTLSCEQNLNHDAMYWYRQDPGQGLRLIYYSQIVNDFQKGDIAEGYSVSREKKESFPLTVTSAQKNPTAFYLCASATRGTQDAEAFFGQGTRLTVV.

The chain is built from TRBV6-1 and TRBJ2-7, with D tentatively TRBD1 or TRBD2 (5 bases each). This CDR3 is 15 amino acids long. Germline loops: CDR1 MNHNS, CDR2 SASEGT. Between the trimmed V and J ends, which lost 5 bases and 4 bases, there was a span of 18 bases. The CDR3 DNA reads as TGTGCCAGCAGTCCGTATTCAGGGAGCCGATACGAGCAGTACTTC. Its translation is CASSPYSGSRYEQYF.